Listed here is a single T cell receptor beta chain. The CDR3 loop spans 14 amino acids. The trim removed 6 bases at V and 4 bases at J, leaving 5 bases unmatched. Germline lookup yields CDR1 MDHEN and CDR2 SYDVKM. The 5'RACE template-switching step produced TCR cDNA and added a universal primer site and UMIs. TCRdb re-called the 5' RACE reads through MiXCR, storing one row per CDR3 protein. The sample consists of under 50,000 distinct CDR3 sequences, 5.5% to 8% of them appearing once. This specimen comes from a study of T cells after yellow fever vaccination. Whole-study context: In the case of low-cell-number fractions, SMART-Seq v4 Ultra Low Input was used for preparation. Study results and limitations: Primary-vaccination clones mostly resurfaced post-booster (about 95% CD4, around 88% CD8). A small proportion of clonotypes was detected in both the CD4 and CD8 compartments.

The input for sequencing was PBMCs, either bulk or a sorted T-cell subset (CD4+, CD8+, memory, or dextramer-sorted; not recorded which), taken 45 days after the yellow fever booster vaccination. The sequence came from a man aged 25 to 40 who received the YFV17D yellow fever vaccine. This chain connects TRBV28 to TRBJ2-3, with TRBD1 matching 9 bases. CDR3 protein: CASRPGTGSDTQYF. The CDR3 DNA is TGTGCCAGCAGACCCGGGACAGGGTCAGATACGCAGTATTTT.